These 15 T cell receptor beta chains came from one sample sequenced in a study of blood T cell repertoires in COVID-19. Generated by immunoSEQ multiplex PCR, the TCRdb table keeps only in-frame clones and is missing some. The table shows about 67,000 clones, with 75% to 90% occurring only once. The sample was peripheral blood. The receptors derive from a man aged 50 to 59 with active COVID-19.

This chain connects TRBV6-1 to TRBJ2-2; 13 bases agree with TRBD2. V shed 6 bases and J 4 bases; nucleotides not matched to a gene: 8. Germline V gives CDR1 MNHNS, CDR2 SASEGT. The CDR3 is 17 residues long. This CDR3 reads CASSELAGGPSTGELFF. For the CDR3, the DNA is TGTGCCAGCAGCGAACTAGCGGGGGGGCCGAGCACCGGGGAGCTGTTTTTT.

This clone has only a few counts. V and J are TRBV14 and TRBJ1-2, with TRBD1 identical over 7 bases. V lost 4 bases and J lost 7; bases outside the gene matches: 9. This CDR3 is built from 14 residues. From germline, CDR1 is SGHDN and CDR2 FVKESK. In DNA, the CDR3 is TGTGCCAGCAGCCTACCGGGACAGCCCGGTGGCTACACCTTC. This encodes CASSLPGQPGGYTF. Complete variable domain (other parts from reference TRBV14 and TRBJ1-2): EAGVTQFPSHSVIEKGQTVTLRCDPISGHDNLYWYRRVMGKEIKFLLHFVKESKQDESGMPNNRFLAERTGGTYSTLKVQPAELEDSGVYFCASSLPGQPGGYTFGSGTRLTVV.

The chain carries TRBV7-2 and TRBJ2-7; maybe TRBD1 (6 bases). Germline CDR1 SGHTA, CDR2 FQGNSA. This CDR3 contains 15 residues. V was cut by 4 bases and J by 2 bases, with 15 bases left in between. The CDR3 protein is CASSWTSGVTYEQYF. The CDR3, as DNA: TGTGCCAGCAGCTGGACTTCAGGGGTTACCTACGAGCAGTACTTC.

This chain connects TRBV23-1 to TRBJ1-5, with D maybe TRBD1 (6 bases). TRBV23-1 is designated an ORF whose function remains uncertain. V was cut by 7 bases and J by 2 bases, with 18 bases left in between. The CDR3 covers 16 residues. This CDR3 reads CASIRSTTGCNQPQHF. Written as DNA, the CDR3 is TGCGCCAGCATCCGCTCGACGACAGGTTGCAATCAGCCCCAGCATTTT.

This chain's CDR3 is CASGNPAGGQDNEKLFF. The CDR3 DNA is TGTGCCAGCGGCAACCCAGCCGGGGGGCAAGATAATGAAAAACTGTTTTTT. V gene TRBV28 combines with J gene TRBJ1-4, with TRBD1 as a possible D gene (6 bases). The V end was cut by 8 bases, the J end by 4 bases, with 23 bases between. Germline V gene sequence: CDR1 MDHEN, CDR2 SYDVKM. The CDR3 loop spans 17 amino acids. The complete variable domain, with remaining parts taken from reference TRBV28 and TRBJ1-4, reads DVKVTQSSRYLVKRTGEKVFLECVQDMDHENMFWYRQDPGLGLRLIYFSYDVKMKEKGDIPEGYSVSREKKERFSLILESASTNQTSMYLCASGNPAGGQDNEKLFFGSGTQLSVL.

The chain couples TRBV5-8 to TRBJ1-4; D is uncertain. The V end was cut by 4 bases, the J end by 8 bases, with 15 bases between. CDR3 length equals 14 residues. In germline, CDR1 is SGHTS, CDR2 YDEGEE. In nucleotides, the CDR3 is TGTGCCAGCAGCCCTAGTGGCGTCCGGGAAAAACTGTTTTTT. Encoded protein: CASSPSGVREKLFF.

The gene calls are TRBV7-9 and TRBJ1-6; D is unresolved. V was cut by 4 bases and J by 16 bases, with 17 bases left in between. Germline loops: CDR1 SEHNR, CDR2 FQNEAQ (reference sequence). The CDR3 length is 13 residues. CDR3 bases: TGTGCCAGCAGCTATAGGGAGTCGGCACGTCTCCACTTT. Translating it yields CASSYRESARLHF.

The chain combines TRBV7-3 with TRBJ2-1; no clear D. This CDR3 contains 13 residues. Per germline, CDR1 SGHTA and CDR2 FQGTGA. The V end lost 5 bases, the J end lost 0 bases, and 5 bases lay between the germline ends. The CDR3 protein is CASSRSSYNEQFF. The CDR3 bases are TGTGCCAGCAGCCGGAGCTCCTACAATGAGCAGTTCTTC.

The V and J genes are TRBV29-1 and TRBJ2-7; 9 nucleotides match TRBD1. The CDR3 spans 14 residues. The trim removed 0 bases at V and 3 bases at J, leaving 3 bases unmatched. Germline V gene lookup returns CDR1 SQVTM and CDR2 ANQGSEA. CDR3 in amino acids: CSVEDAGQGYEQYF. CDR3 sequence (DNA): TGCAGCGTTGAAGATGCGGGACAGGGCTACGAGCAGTACTTC.

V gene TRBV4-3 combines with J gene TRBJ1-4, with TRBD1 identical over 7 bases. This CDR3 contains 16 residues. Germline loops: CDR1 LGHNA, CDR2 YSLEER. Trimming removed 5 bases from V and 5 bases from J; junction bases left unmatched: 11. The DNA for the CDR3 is TGCGCCAGCAGCGAGGGAAGACAGGGAGTAAATGAAAAACTGTTTTTT. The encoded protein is CASSEGRQGVNEKLFF.

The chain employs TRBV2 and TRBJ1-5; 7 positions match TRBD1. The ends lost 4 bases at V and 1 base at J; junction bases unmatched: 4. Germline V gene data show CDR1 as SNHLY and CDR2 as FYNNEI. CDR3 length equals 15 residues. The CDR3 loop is CASSGPGQSNQPQHF. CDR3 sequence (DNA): TGTGCCAGCAGTGGACCGGGACAGAGCAATCAGCCCCAGCATTTT.

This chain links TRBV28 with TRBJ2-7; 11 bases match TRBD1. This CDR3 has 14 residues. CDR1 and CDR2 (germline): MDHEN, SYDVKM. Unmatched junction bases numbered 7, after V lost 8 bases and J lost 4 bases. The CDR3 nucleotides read TGTGCCAGCCTCTCAGGGGACAGGGGGTACGAGCAGTACTTC. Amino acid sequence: CASLSGDRGYEQYF.

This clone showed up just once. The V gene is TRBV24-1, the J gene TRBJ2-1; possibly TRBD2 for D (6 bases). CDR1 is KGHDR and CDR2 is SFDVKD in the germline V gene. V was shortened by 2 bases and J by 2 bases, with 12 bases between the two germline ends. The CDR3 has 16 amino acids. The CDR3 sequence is CATSDSRGAPYNEQFF. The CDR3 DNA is TGTGCCACCAGTGATTCCCGCGGGGCCCCCTACAATGAGCAGTTCTTC.

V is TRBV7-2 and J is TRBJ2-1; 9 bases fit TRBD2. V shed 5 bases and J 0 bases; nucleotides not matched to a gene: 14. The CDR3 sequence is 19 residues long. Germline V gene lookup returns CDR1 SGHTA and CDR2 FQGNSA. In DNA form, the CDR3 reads TGTGCCAGCAGCCCGGATAGCGGGGGCTTACTTAGCTCCTACAATGAGCAGTTCTTC. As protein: CASSPDSGGLLSSYNEQFF.

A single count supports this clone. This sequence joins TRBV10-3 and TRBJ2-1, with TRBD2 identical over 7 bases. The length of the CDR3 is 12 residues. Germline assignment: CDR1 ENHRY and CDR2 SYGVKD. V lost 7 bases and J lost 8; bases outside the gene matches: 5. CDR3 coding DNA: TGTGCCATCAAGCTGGGAGGGGATGAGCAGTTCTTC. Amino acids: CAIKLGGDEQFF.